The rows below give T cell receptor beta chains drawn from one sample of a study of somatic mutations in cytotoxic T cells in rheumatoid arthritis. Generated by immunoSEQ multiplex PCR, the TCRdb table keeps only in-frame clones and is missing some. The sample gives about 16,000 clones, more than 75% of which show up once; around 21% is in the top ten. Input material: CD8+ T cells sorted from blood. The receptors here all came from an adult with rheumatoid arthritis. Both conserved end residues are part of each CDR3. D genes are given only for firm matches. The size of a clone is reported for some rows only, either as once, few or many, or as a class for expanded clones.

J | size | D | V | CDR3 | DNA
TRBJ2-1 | once | . | TRBV9 | CASSVDQSSPYNEQFF | TGTGCCAGCAGCGTAGATCAGTCTTCGCCCTACAATGAGCAGTTCTTC
TRBJ2-7 | . | TRBD2 | TRBV27 | CASSLATSGNAEQYF | TGTGCCAGCAGTTTAGCGACTAGCGGGAACGCCGAGCAGTACTTC
TRBJ1-1 | . | TRBD1 | TRBV25-1 | CASSSNRDRVNTEAFF | TGTGCCAGCAGTTCGAATCGGGACAGGGTGAACACTGAAGCTTTCTTT
TRBJ2-5 | . | TRBD2 | TRBV18 | CASSPSGLAGPGETQYF | TGTGCCAGCTCACCCTCCGGGCTAGCGGGACCGGGAGAGACCCAGTACTTC
TRBJ2-7 | . | TRBD2 | TRBV5-1 | CASSEGLAVLPYEQYF | TGCGCCAGCAGCGAAGGACTAGCGGTCCTACCCTACGAGCAGTACTTC
TRBJ2-1 | . | TRBD1 | TRBV6-4 | CASSAQGGESNEQFF | TGTGCCAGCAGCGCACAGGGGGGAGAAAGCAATGAGCAGTTCTTC
TRBJ2-2 | . | . | TRBV9 | CASTGDTGELFF | TGTGCCAGCACAGGGGACACCGGGGAGCTGTTTTTT
TRBJ2-2 | . | . | TRBV9 | CASSVSGELFF | TGTGCCAGCAGCGTTTCCGGGGAGCTGTTTTTT
TRBJ2-1 | . | TRBD2 | TRBV7-2 | CASSPVGLAVYNEQFF | TGTGCCAGCAGCCCAGTGGGACTAGCGGTTTACAATGAGCAGTTCTTC
TRBJ2-7 | few | . | TRBV4-1 | CASSQRTGREQYF | TGCGCCAGCAGCCAAAGGACGGGGCGGGAGCAGTACTTC
TRBJ2-5 | . | . | TRBV7-9 | CASNPDRNQETQYF | TGTGCCAGCAACCCCGACCGAAACCAAGAGACCCAGTACTTC
TRBJ2-3 | few | . | TRBV7-9 | CASSPPRIGLLKDTQYF | TGTGCCAGCAGCCCCCCAAGAATAGGGCTACTCAAGGATACGCAGTATTTT
TRBJ1-2 | . | . | TRBV14 | CASSQAGTPFGATF | TGTGCCAGCAGCCAAGCCGGGACACCTTTTGGTGCAACCTTC
TRBJ2-3 | . | TRBD2 | TRBV4-2 | CASSPPTDLAGVSDTQYF | TGTGCCAGCAGCCCGCCCACCGATCTAGCGGGCGTGTCAGATACGCAGTATTTT
TRBJ1-1 | . | . | TRBV4-1 | CASSRGSEAFF | TGCGCCAGCAGCCGAGGGTCTGAAGCTTTCTTT
TRBJ1-2 | . | . | TRBV27 | CASSPATGFNYGYTF | TGTGCCAGCAGCCCCGCCACAGGGTTTAACTATGGCTACACCTTC
TRBJ2-5 | . | . | TRBV5-6 | CASSPTLHRETQYF | TGTGCCAGCAGCCCGACCCTTCACAGGGAGACCCAGTACTTC
TRBJ2-7 | . | . | TRBV11-3 | CASSLDRGYEQYF | TGTGCCAGCAGCTTAGATCGGGGCTACGAGCAGTACTTC
TRBJ2-7 | . | . | TRBV6-4 | CASSDSPGSEQYF | TGTGCCAGCAGTGACTCTCCAGGGAGCGAGCAGTACTTC
TRBJ1-1 | few | . | TRBV9 | CASSVGHPDTEAFF | TGTGCCAGCAGCGTAGGACACCCCGACACTGAAGCTTTCTTT
TRBJ2-1 | . | . | TRBV7-6 | CASSLVGGRGAPYNEQFF | TGTGCCAGCAGCTTAGTCGGGGGCAGGGGGGCCCCTTACAATGAGCAGTTCTTC
TRBJ1-1 | . | . | TRBV6-6 | CASSDQKDYRSEAFF | TGTGCCAGCAGTGACCAGAAGGACTATAGGTCGGAAGCTTTCTTT
TRBJ1-1 | . | . | TRBV7-2 | CASSLGMNTEAFF | TGTGCCAGCAGCCTCGGGATGAACACTGAAGCTTTCTTT
TRBJ2-4 | few | TRBD1 | TRBV9 | CASSGPDRAQNIQYF | TGTGCCAGCAGCGGACCCGACAGGGCGCAAAACATTCAGTACTTC
TRBJ2-1 | . | . | TRBV28 | CATQSAVSYNEQFF | TGTGCCACCCAGTCCGCGGTTTCCTACAATGAGCAGTTCTTC
TRBJ2-7 | . | . | TRBV28 | CASSTGSSPYEQYF | TGTGCCAGCAGTACAGGGTCCTCCCCCTACGAGCAGTACTTC
TRBJ1-1 | . | TRBD1 | TRBV25-1 | CASTPGTENTEAFF | TGTGCCAGCACCCCCGGGACAGAGAACACTGAAGCTTTCTTT
TRBJ2-3 | . | TRBD1 | TRBV28 | CASNKDRVGTDTQYF | TGTGCCAGCAACAAGGACAGGGTCGGCACAGATACGCAGTATTTT
TRBJ1-1 | medium-sized | TRBD1 | TRBV4-2 | CASGQGKTEAFF | TGTGCCAGCGGACAGGGTAAAACTGAAGCTTTCTTT
TRBJ2-7 | . | . | TRBV19 | CASGGASGAYEQYF | TGTGCCAGTGGGGGGGCTAGCGGAGCCTACGAGCAGTACTTC
TRBJ2-3 | . | . | TRBV11-2 | CASSLLSTDTQYF | TGTGCCAGCAGCTTACTTAGCACAGATACGCAGTATTTT
TRBJ2-1 | . | . | TRBV28 | CASRKGPSSYNEQFF | TGTGCCAGCAGAAAAGGGCCCAGCTCCTACAATGAGCAGTTCTTC
TRBJ2-7 | . | . | TRBV9 | CASSVEWDRRLDEQYF | TGTGCCAGCAGCGTAGAATGGGACCGGCGCTTGGACGAGCAGTACTTC
TRBJ1-5 | few | . | TRBV4-1 | CASRDSDSNQPQHF | TGCGCCAGCAGAGACAGCGATAGCAATCAGCCCCAGCATTTT
TRBJ2-2 | . | TRBD1 | TRBV4-2 | CASSQDQTFTGGAGELFF | TGTGCCAGCAGCCAAGACCAGACCTTCACAGGGGGTGCCGGGGAGCTGTTTTTT
TRBJ2-5 | . | TRBD1 | TRBV7-9 | CASSPTGAQETQYF | TGTGCCAGCAGCCCGACAGGGGCCCAAGAGACCCAGTACTTC
TRBJ2-6 | . | TRBD1 | TRBV19 | CASTPDRAGANVLTF | TGTGCCAGTACCCCGGACAGGGCCGGGGCCAACGTCCTGACTTTC
TRBJ2-5 | . | TRBD2 | TRBV19 | CASSIAAGEETQYF | TGTGCCAGTAGTATCGCTGCGGGAGAAGAGACCCAGTACTTC
TRBJ1-3 | medium-sized | . | TRBV15 | CATSSWDTIYF | TGTGCCACCAGCAGTTGGGACACCATATATTTT
TRBJ2-2 | . | . | TRBV9 | CASSVAGGWNTGELFF | TGTGCCAGCAGCGTAGCCGGGGGCTGGAACACCGGGGAGCTGTTTTTT
TRBJ2-1 | once | . | TRBV4-1 | CASSASHEQFF | TGCGCCAGCAGCGCGTCCCATGAGCAGTTCTTC
TRBJ1-5 | . | . | TRBV15 | CATRAGNQPQHF | TGTGCCACCAGGGCAGGCAATCAGCCCCAGCATTTT
TRBJ2-3 | medium-sized | TRBD1 | TRBV5-5 | CASSFGDSRLGQYF | TGTGCCAGCAGTTTTGGGGACAGTCGACTTGGGCAGTATTTT
TRBJ1-1 | once | . | TRBV19 | CASSESGGLVYTEAFF | TGTGCCAGTAGTGAATCGGGGGGGCTAGTGTACACTGAAGCTTTCTTT
TRBJ1-2 | . | . | TRBV29-1 | CSVPPDSDGYTF | TGCAGCGTTCCACCTGACAGTGATGGCTACACCTTC
TRBJ2-3 | . | . | TRBV11-2 | CASSLAAGGREDTQYF | TGTGCCAGCAGCTTAGCGGCCGGGGGGCGCGAGGATACGCAGTATTTT
TRBJ1-1 | few | . | TRBV7-3 | CASSPQGGATEAFF | TGTGCCAGCAGCCCCCAAGGGGGGGCCACTGAAGCTTTCTTT
TRBJ2-1 | . | TRBD1 | TRBV9 | CASSADRGYNEQFF | TGTGCCAGCAGCGCGGACAGGGGGTACAATGAGCAGTTCTTC
TRBJ2-7 | . | TRBD2 | TRBV7-9 | CASSPPGRLYEQYF | TGTGCCAGCAGCCCACCCGGGAGGCTCTACGAGCAGTACTTC
TRBJ2-3 | . | TRBD2 | TRBV29-1 | CSVQGLAGTSTDTQYF | TGCAGCGTCCAAGGACTAGCGGGGACGAGCACAGATACGCAGTATTTT
TRBJ2-2 | few | . | TRBV7-9 | CASVGYLSANTGELFF | TGTGCCAGCGTTGGCTACCTATCCGCGAACACCGGGGAGCTGTTTTTT
TRBJ2-7 | . | . | TRBV12-5 | CASGLTTETHYEQYF | TGTGCTAGTGGTTTGACGACAGAGACTCATTACGAGCAGTACTTC